The 26 T cell receptor beta chains below were found in one sample sequenced in a study of blood T cell repertoires in COVID-19. Repertoires were generated with immunoSEQ multiplex PCR, while TCRdb's copy carries only in-frame clones and drops some. The sample includes 200,000 to 250,000 clones, 75% to 85% of them seen just once. The sample taken for sequencing was peripheral blood. These receptors were collected from a human donor in a cohort sampled during active COVID-19.

V is TRBV11-2 and J is TRBJ2-1; 8 bases line up with TRBD1. The V and J ends lost 0 bases and 7 bases, in that order; junction bases with no gene match: 5. CDR3 length equals 15 residues. Germline values: CDR1 SGHAT, CDR2 FQNNGV. In nucleotides, the CDR3 is TGTGCCAGCAGCTTAGACAGGGGGCGTAGTAATGAGCAGTTCTTC. The encoded protein is CASSLDRGRSNEQFF.

This clone showed up just a few times. The CDR3 reads CASSWQGGSDTQYF. CDR3 nucleotides: TGTGCCAGCAGTTGGCAGGGAGGGTCAGATACGCAGTATTTT. J is TRBJ2-3 and V is TRBV6-5; 7 bases fit TRBD2. From germline, CDR1 is MNHEY and CDR2 SVGAGI. With 4 bases clipped from V and 4 bases from J, the junction kept 5 bases outside the gene matches. The CDR3 is 14 residues long.

For the CDR3, the DNA is TGTGCCAGCAGCACCGGGACAGGGTCCGATACGCAGTATTTT. It specifies CASSTGTGSDTQYF. The rearrangement links TRBV9 to TRBJ2-3, with TRBD1 matching 9 bases. CDR3 size: 14 residues. Trimming removed 4 bases from V and 6 bases from J; junction bases left unmatched: 6. Per germline, CDR1 SGDLS and CDR2 YYNGEE.

The chain employs TRBV10-3 and TRBJ1-2; a possible D gene is TRBD1 (6 bases). Trimming stripped 4 bases from V and 11 bases from J, with 17 bases between. CDR3 length: 13 residues. CDR1 and CDR2 from the germline V gene are ENHRY and SYGVKD. CDR3 sequence reads: CAISAVGGMVYTF. CDR3 coding DNA: TGTGCCATCAGTGCAGTAGGGGGAATGGTTTACACCTTC.

The V gene is TRBV27, the J gene TRBJ2-7; TRBD1 matches at 7 bases. V lost 6 bases, J lost 0 bases, and 8 bases stayed unmatched. The CDR3 length is 15 residues. Germline CDR1 is MNHEY and CDR2 is SMNVEV (reference sequence). This CDR3 is CASRPGTASSYEQYF. In nucleotides, the CDR3 is TGTGCCAGCAGGCCCGGGACAGCGAGCTCCTACGAGCAGTACTTC.

The chain links TRBV7-9 to TRBJ2-7; TRBD2 matches at 8 bases. The length of the CDR3 is 18 residues. Germline trimming cut 2 bases from V and 6 bases from J; bases unmatched to any gene: 18. CDR1 is SEHNR and CDR2 is FQNEAQ in the germline V gene (reference sequence). For the CDR3, the DNA is TGTGCCAGCAGCTTACCGGGAGCGGGGGCAGGGCCTGGGGGCGAGCAGTACTTC. It is translated as CASSLPGAGAGPGGEQYF.

The V gene is TRBV5-1, the J gene TRBJ1-6; D might be TRBD1 (6 bases). V was shortened by 0 bases and J by 5 bases, with 6 bases between the two germline ends. The CDR3 extends over 14 amino acids. CDR1 SGHRS and CDR2 YFSETQ come from the germline V gene. The CDR3 nucleotides read TGCGCCAGCAGCTTGGGGACAGATAATTCACCCCTCCACTTT. Protein sequence: CASSLGTDNSPLHF. Together with reference TRBV5-1 and TRBJ1-6, the CDR3 gives the full variable domain: KAGVTQTPRYLIKTRGQQVTLSCSPISGHRSVSWYQQTPGQGLQFLFEYFSETQRNKGNFPGRFSGRQFSNSRSEMNVSTLELGDSALYLCASSLGTDNSPLHFGNGTRLTVT.

This sequence joins TRBV4-1 and TRBJ2-7, with 8 bases lining up with TRBD1. CDR1 is MGHRA, CDR2 YSYEKL, per germline. V dropped 3 bases and J dropped 6; count of bases not matched to a gene: 28. The CDR3 covers 21 residues. The CDR3 nucleotides read TGCGCCAGCAGCCATGGTCCGTCTCCAACACAATCAGGGGGCCTACGGTTCGAGCAGTACTTC. Translating gives CASSHGPSPTQSGGLRFEQYF.

This clone was counted once. J is TRBJ2-2 and V is TRBV7-6; 9 bases align to TRBD2. Germline values: CDR1 SGHVS, CDR2 FNYEAQ. CDR3 length: 16 residues. J gave up 3 bases and V 1 base, and 3 bases lay outside the gene matches. The CDR3 DNA sequence: TGTGCCAGCAGCTTAGGCGGGAGGGCGTACACCGGGGAGCTGTTTTTT. Its translation is CASSLGGRAYTGELFF.

The rearrangement links TRBV5-6 to TRBJ2-5; 10 bases are a match to TRBD2. Germline V gene sequence: CDR1 SGHDT, CDR2 YYEEEE. This CDR3 comprises 16 residues. V gave up 0 bases and J gave up 4 bases; unmatched junction bases: 6. The CDR3 protein is CASSLELAGVRETQYF. The CDR3 coding sequence is TGTGCCAGCAGCTTGGAGCTAGCGGGAGTGAGAGAGACCCAGTACTTC.

The J gene is TRBJ2-7, the V gene TRBV4-1, with 7 bases fitting TRBD2. The CDR3 is 17 amino acids. CDR1 is MGHRA, CDR2 YSYEKL, per germline. After removal of 0 bases from V and 2 bases from J, the junction contained 10 bases not matched to a gene. CDR3 sequence: CASSQDLPSGYPYEQYF. DNA for the CDR3: TGCGCCAGCAGCCAAGATCTGCCTAGCGGCTACCCCTACGAGCAGTACTTC.

This chain connects TRBV2 to TRBJ2-7; 7 bases fit TRBD1. V gave up 5 bases and J gave up 7 bases; unmatched junction bases: 5. This CDR3 region has 12 residues. Germline-derived CDR1 and CDR2 are SNHLY and FYNNEI. As DNA, the CDR3 is TGTGCCAGCAGTCAGGGGGTGCAAGAGCAGTACTTC. Its protein is CASSQGVQEQYF.

This rearrangement joins TRBV5-8 to TRBJ1-3, with D possibly being TRBD1 (5 bases). The CDR3 sequence is 12 residues long. Trimming cost V 3 bases and J 8 bases, with 9 bases left between them. Germline-derived CDR1 and CDR2 are SGHTS and YDEGEE. CDR3 amino acids: CASSYQGHTIYF. For the CDR3, the DNA is TGTGCCAGCAGCTATCAGGGCCACACCATATATTTT.

V and J are TRBV25-1 and TRBJ1-2; D may be TRBD1 (6 bases). Germline V gives CDR1 MGHDK, CDR2 SYGVNS. The CDR3 consists of 13 residues. Trimming shortened V by 7 bases and J by 6 bases, and 15 bases separated the two germline ends. CDR3 DNA: TGTGCCAGCACCCCAACAGGGTTCCATGGCTACACCTTC. Protein product: CASTPTGFHGYTF.

The V and J genes are TRBV9 and TRBJ1-5; TRBD1 is a possible D gene (5 bases). The CDR3 is made up of 15 amino acids. The germline CDR1 and CDR2 sequences are SGDLS and YYNGEE. Trimming removed 2 bases from V and 3 bases from J, with 12 bases in between. CDR3 bases: TGTGCCAGCAGCGTCGTTGACAGCTACAATCAGCCCCAGCATTTT. As protein: CASSVVDSYNQPQHF.

This chain uses TRBV6-5 with TRBJ2-7, with 10 bases identical to TRBD1. V trimming: 6 bases; J trimming: 6 bases; junction bases outside the gene matches: 11. CDR3 length: 15 amino acids. CDR1 and CDR2 (germline): MNHEY, SVGAGI. CDR3 bases: TGTGCCAGCAGGTCCCCGGGACAGGGGACCGGCGAGCAGTACTTC. It encodes CASRSPGQGTGEQYF.

CDR3 sequence: CASSPTGQKNIQYF. The CDR3 coding sequence is TGTGCCAGCTCACCAACAGGACAGAAAAACATTCAGTACTTC. This chain joins TRBV18 and TRBJ2-4; D might be TRBD1 (6 bases). The CDR3 spans 14 residues. Looked up from germline, CDR1 is KGHSH and CDR2 is LQKENI. V lost 2 bases to trimming and J lost 4 bases, with 9 bases between them.

This chain joins TRBV10-2 and TRBJ2-3; 10 bases match TRBD2. V lost 10 bases to trimming and J lost 0 bases; unmatched junction nucleotides: 10. The CDR3 consists of 16 residues. Germline values: CDR1 WSHSY, CDR2 SAAADI. CDR3 DNA sequence: TGCGCCACCACTAGCGGGGTCCTAACAAGCACAGATACGCAGTATTTT. Residues: CATTSGVLTSTDTQYF.

The V gene is TRBV27, the J gene TRBJ2-1; D possibly corresponds to TRBD2 (5 bases). CDR1 and CDR2 from the germline V gene are MNHEY and SMNVEV (reference sequence). The CDR3 runs 16 residues. The V end lost 5 bases, the J end lost 0 bases, and 14 bases lay between the germline ends. Written as DNA, the CDR3 is TGTGCCAGCAGTCCACGGGATTCAAGCTCCTACAATGAGCAGTTCTTC. This sequence encodes CASSPRDSSSYNEQFF.

The chain joins TRBV7-9 to TRBJ2-7; 10 bases are a match to TRBD1. Germline CDR1 is SEHNR and CDR2 is FQNEAQ (reference sequence). This CDR3 is 13 amino acids long. The ends lost 8 bases at V and 2 bases at J; junction bases unmatched: 3. In DNA form, the CDR3 reads TGTGCCAGCGCCGGGACAGGGGCCTACGAGCAGTACTTC. It is translated as CASAGTGAYEQYF.

This sequence joins TRBV29-1 and TRBJ2-3; TRBD2 matches at 7 bases. CDR1 SQVTM and CDR2 ANQGSEA come from the germline V gene. CDR3 length: 16 residues. With V trimmed by 1 base and J by 3 bases, 10 bases remained unmatched. CDR3 residues: CSVEGLGEGRTDTQYF. For the CDR3, the DNA is TGCAGCGTTGAAGGTTTGGGGGAGGGCCGGACAGATACGCAGTATTTT.

The genes are TRBV14 and TRBJ2-7; 9 bases agree with TRBD1. Trimming took 0 bases from V and 4 from J; bases not matched to a gene: 4. Germline loops: CDR1 SGHDN, CDR2 FVKESK. This CDR3 has 15 residues. The CDR3 spells CASSQEWTGVYEQYF. The CDR3 DNA follows: TGTGCCAGCAGCCAAGAATGGACAGGGGTATACGAGCAGTACTTC.

The CDR3 DNA is TGTGCCTGGAGGAGGGACTATAAAGAGACCCAGTACTTC. Encoded protein: CAWRRDYKETQYF. The genes are TRBV30 and TRBJ2-5, with 7 bases identical to TRBD2. Unmatched junction bases numbered 4, after V lost 3 bases and J lost 3 bases. The germline V gene has CDR1 GTSNPN and CDR2 SVGIG (reference sequence). This CDR3 comprises 13 residues.

This chain links TRBV7-2 with TRBJ1-5; 10 bases are a match to TRBD1. The CDR3 runs to 15 residues. V dropped 5 bases and J dropped 4; count of bases not matched to a gene: 5. Germline CDR1 reads SGHTA; CDR2 reads FQGNSA. The CDR3 nucleotides read TGTGCCAGCAGCCGTTCGGACAGGGGGAATCAGCCCCAGCATTTT. This encodes CASSRSDRGNQPQHF. The whole variable domain, remainder taken from reference TRBV7-2 and TRBJ1-5, is GAGVSQSPSNKVTEKGKDVELRCDPISGHTALYWYRQSLGQGLEFLIYFQGNSAPDKSGLPSDRFSAERTGGSVSTLTIQRTQQEDSAVYLCASSRSDRGNQPQHFGDGTRLSIL.

The V and J genes are TRBV6-6 and TRBJ1-1; a possible D gene is TRBD1 (5 bases). Per germline, CDR1 MNHNY and CDR2 SVGAGI (reference sequence). This CDR3 contains 14 residues. V lost 4 bases to trimming and J lost 3 bases, with 12 bases between them. CDR3 protein: CASSSYQGDTEAFF. CDR3 DNA sequence: TGTGCCAGCAGTTCCTACCAAGGGGACACTGAAGCTTTCTTT.

This rearrangement joins TRBV12-3 or TRBV12-4 to TRBJ1-1; D unresolved. The CDR3 loop spans 13 amino acids. The ends were cut back, 7 bases at V and 1 base at J, with 10 bases in the middle. The CDR3 DNA reads TGTGCCAGCACTTTGGAGGCGAACACTGAAGCTTTCTTT. Translation gives CASTLEANTEAFF.